A selection of T cell receptor beta chains follows, all from one sample in a study of cytomegalovirus exposure and HLA in healthy donors. The method was immunoSEQ multiplex PCR; TCRdb's version includes in-frame clones alone and lacks a portion of them. The sample comprises about 69,000 clones, under 80% of which are singletons, and around 15% rests with the top ten. The sample taken for sequencing was PBMCs. All receptors come from a male donor in good health and CMV-seropositive. CDR3s leave out the opening cysteine and the closing phenylalanine or tryptophan. Fields, in order: clone size, J gene, CDR3 length, V gene, D gene, CDR3 protein. The D gene is left open where the match is weak. Clone size appears in some rows only: once, few, many, or a class for an expanded clone.

NA,TRBJ1-1,12,TRBV5-1,NA,ASSLGPTNTEAF
few,TRBJ1-2,15,TRBV11-2,TRBD1,ASSLGTGGLINYGYT
NA,TRBJ2-3,12,TRBV7-3,TRBD2,ASSLGPSGDTQY
NA,TRBJ2-1,14,TRBV4-3,TRBD2,ASSQEITSGVNEQF
NA,TRBJ2-2,13,TRBV6-1,TRBD1,ASTAGTGFPGELF
NA,TRBJ1-2,11,TRBV29-1,NA,SITVPTNYGYT
NA,TRBJ2-1,11,TRBV10-1,NA,ASSEVSRGEQF
once,TRBJ2-7,12,TRBV5-1,TRBD1,ASSPRDRGYEQY
NA,TRBJ2-7,13,TRBV7-2,NA,ASSFQAGQGYEQY
NA,TRBJ1-3,15,TRBV5-4,TRBD1,ASSFPSGQLAGNTIY
NA,TRBJ2-5,13,TRBV11-2,TRBD2,ASSPSWGGQETQY
NA,TRBJ1-1,10,TRBV6-5,NA,ASSLVGTEAF
NA,TRBJ2-7,14,TRBV30,TRBD2,AWRQKSSGSTYEQY
once,TRBJ2-5,13,TRBV5-1,TRBD1,ASSFGDRRQETQY
NA,TRBJ2-5,13,TRBV7-2,TRBD2,ASSFFSGGAETQY
NA,TRBJ1-1,10,TRBV19,NA,ASGETNTEAF
NA,TRBJ1-2,12,TRBV7-2,TRBD1,ASSLDGTGDGYT
NA,TRBJ2-1,15,TRBV29-1,TRBD1,SVLPRGTGVSYNEQF
NA,TRBJ2-2,11,TRBV5-4,NA,ASSLSDTGELF
NA,TRBJ1-6,12,TRBV7-9,NA,ASSLAEQGTPLH
NA,TRBJ2-7,14,TRBV7-8,NA,ASSFIQLRGTYEQY
NA,TRBJ2-7,10,TRBV6-5,NA,ASGGGLYEQY
NA,TRBJ2-2,14,TRBV5-6,TRBD2,ASSYLAGYSTGELF
NA,TRBJ2-7,13,TRBV7-9,TRBD1,ASSLPGQGVYEQY
NA,TRBJ1-2,11,TRBV5-1,TRBD1,ASSEQGNYGYT
NA,TRBJ2-6,14,TRBV25-1,TRBD2,ASSGGWTSGANVLT
NA,TRBJ2-5,10,TRBV19,TRBD2,ASRLAGETQY
NA,TRBJ2-7,12,TRBV6-1,NA,ASTEALRNDEQY
NA,TRBJ2-5,13,TRBV27,TRBD2,ASSPGTSGIETQY
few,TRBJ1-1,12,TRBV7-2,TRBD1,ASSSSTGGTEAF
NA,TRBJ1-4,11,TRBV27,NA,ASSIRQNEKLF
NA,TRBJ2-7,14,TRBV10-3,TRBD1,AISEFRGQGLRGQY
NA,TRBJ2-1,17,TRBV9,TRBD2,ASSGEKREGLSSYNEQF
NA,TRBJ1-1,13,TRBV18,NA,ASSPPFARNTEAF
NA,TRBJ2-3,14,TRBV6-4,NA,ASSDSKGGSTDTQY
once,TRBJ2-1,11,TRBV12-5,NA,ASGLVPTGRQF
NA,TRBJ1-1,11,TRBV11-2,NA,ASTSRRGAEAF
NA,TRBJ2-7,13,TRBV6-1,NA,ASSWSQGLSYEQY
NA,TRBJ1-2,13,TRBV5-1,NA,ASSLELGSPYGYT
NA,TRBJ2-1,14,TRBV4-3,TRBD1,ASSQEVGGLYNEQF
few,TRBJ2-3,12,TRBV7-2,TRBD2,ASNLAGGPDTQY
NA,TRBJ1-2,13,TRBV19,TRBD1,ASSPRTGTGLGYT
NA,TRBJ2-2,13,TRBV7-2,NA,ASSLVRTNTGELF
NA,TRBJ2-7,11,TRBV2,TRBD1,ASRGTGGSEQY
NA,TRBJ1-5,13,TRBV5-1,NA,ASSLVPGSNQPQH
NA,TRBJ2-7,12,TRBV27,TRBD2,ATRRRGSVYEQY
NA,TRBJ1-2,13,TRBV4-1,NA,ASSQDQMTMEGYT
NA,TRBJ2-6,13,TRBV6-1,NA,ASSEDSSGANVLT
NA,TRBJ1-6,12,TRBV10-1,TRBD1,ASRRQGKGSPLH